These T cell receptor beta chains were read from a single sample in a study of T cell changes during pregnancy in multiple sclerosis. Only in-frame clones appear in the TCRdb table, and some are missing; sequencing was by immunoSEQ multiplex PCR. The table shows 77,000 or so clones, with around 95% occurring only once. Specimen: peripheral blood, collected in the second trimester of pregnancy. These receptors came from a female donor in good health, enrolled as a control in a pregnancy study. CDR3s include the opening cysteine and the closing phenylalanine or tryptophan. Each record gives: V gene, clone size, D gene, J gene, CDR3 protein, CDR3 DNA. The D gene is left open where the match is weak. Clone size appears in some rows only: once, few, many, or a class for an expanded clone.

V gene: TRBV5-6
clone size: .
D gene: TRBD1
J gene: TRBJ1-6
CDR3 protein: CASSLSKQGVRSPLHF
CDR3 DNA: TGTGCCAGCAGCTTGAGCAAACAGGGGGTACGTTCACCCCTCCACTTT

V gene: TRBV12-5
clone size: .
D gene: TRBD2
J gene: TRBJ2-1
CDR3 protein: CASGLGSGGTDEQFF
CDR3 DNA: TGTGCTAGTGGTTTGGGTAGCGGGGGAACGGATGAGCAGTTCTTC

V gene: TRBV5-4
clone size: .
D gene: TRBD1
J gene: TRBJ1-6
CDR3 protein: CASSHPGTGENSPLHF
CDR3 DNA: TGTGCCAGCAGCCATCCTGGGACAGGGGAGAATTCACCCCTCCACTTT

V gene: TRBV6-1
clone size: .
D gene: .
J gene: TRBJ1-1
CDR3 protein: CASSETYGSGLLNTEAFF
CDR3 DNA: TGTGCCAGCAGTGAAACTTATGGATCGGGACTCCTGAACACTGAAGCTTTCTTT

V gene: TRBV19
clone size: .
D gene: .
J gene: TRBJ1-3
CDR3 protein: CAIKPRGTGNTIYF
CDR3 DNA: TGTGCCATCAAGCCCCGGGGTACTGGAAACACCATATATTTT

V gene: TRBV5-5
clone size: .
D gene: TRBD2
J gene: TRBJ2-3
CDR3 protein: CASSLVASGGGLDTQYF
CDR3 DNA: TGTGCCAGCAGCTTGGTGGCTAGCGGGGGGGGACTAGATACGCAGTATTTT

V gene: TRBV27
clone size: once
D gene: .
J gene: TRBJ2-7
CDR3 protein: CASSSSSYEQYF
CDR3 DNA: TGTGCCAGCAGTTCTAGCTCCTACGAGCAGTACTTC

V gene: TRBV5-1
clone size: once
D gene: TRBD1
J gene: TRBJ1-2
CDR3 protein: CASARDRGPYGYTF
CDR3 DNA: TGCGCCAGCGCGCGGGACAGGGGGCCCTATGGCTACACCTTC

V gene: TRBV5-6
clone size: .
D gene: TRBD1
J gene: TRBJ1-5
CDR3 protein: CASSILTGGQPQHF
CDR3 DNA: TGTGCCAGCAGCATACTGACAGGGGGGCAGCCCCAGCATTTT

V gene: TRBV30
clone size: .
D gene: .
J gene: TRBJ1-5
CDR3 protein: CAWSDRNSNQPQHF
CDR3 DNA: TGTGCCTGGAGTGACAGGAATAGCAATCAGCCCCAGCATTTT

V gene: TRBV28
clone size: .
D gene: .
J gene: TRBJ2-7
CDR3 protein: CASSFLDIFYEQYF
CDR3 DNA: TGTGCCAGCAGTTTCCTGGACATATTCTACGAGCAGTACTTC

V gene: TRBV18
clone size: .
D gene: .
J gene: TRBJ1-1
CDR3 protein: CASSIDSMNTEAFF
CDR3 DNA: TGTGCCAGCTCAATAGACAGCATGAACACTGAAGCTTTCTTT

V gene: TRBV5-1
clone size: .
D gene: .
J gene: TRBJ1-5
CDR3 protein: CASSEGGSNQPQHF
CDR3 DNA: TGCGCCAGCAGCGAGGGAGGGAGCAATCAGCCCCAGCATTTT

V gene: TRBV18
clone size: .
D gene: .
J gene: TRBJ1-2
CDR3 protein: CASSSGVNYGYTF
CDR3 DNA: TGTGCCAGCTCAAGTGGAGTTAACTATGGCTACACCTTC

V gene: TRBV4-1
clone size: .
D gene: TRBD1
J gene: TRBJ2-3
CDR3 protein: CASSQTGVTDTQYF
CDR3 DNA: TGCGCCAGCAGCCAAACAGGGGTTACAGATACGCAGTATTTT

V gene: TRBV30
clone size: .
D gene: .
J gene: TRBJ1-1
CDR3 protein: CAWSIVRDTEAFF
CDR3 DNA: TGTGCCTGGAGTATCGTCCGGGACACTGAAGCTTTCTTT

V gene: TRBV9
clone size: .
D gene: .
J gene: TRBJ1-6
CDR3 protein: CASSVAYGESPLHF
CDR3 DNA: TGTGCCAGCAGCGTAGCATATGGGGAGTCACCCCTCCACTTT

V gene: TRBV4-3
clone size: once
D gene: .
J gene: TRBJ1-1
CDR3 protein: CASSQVSQGGGADGAFF
CDR3 DNA: TGCGCCAGCAGCCAAGTAAGTCAGGGAGGTGGCGCGGATGGAGCTTTCTTT

V gene: TRBV4-1
clone size: .
D gene: TRBD1
J gene: TRBJ2-7
CDR3 protein: CASSQADRANEQYF
CDR3 DNA: TGCGCCAGCAGCCAAGCCGACAGGGCCAACGAGCAGTACTTC

V gene: TRBV7-8
clone size: .
D gene: .
J gene: TRBJ2-3
CDR3 protein: CASSLRPGSDTQYF
CDR3 DNA: TGTGCCAGCAGCTTAAGACCAGGGTCAGATACGCAGTATTTT

V gene: TRBV4-1
clone size: .
D gene: TRBD1
J gene: TRBJ2-7
CDR3 protein: CASSQGQGRYSYEQYF
CDR3 DNA: TGCGCCAGCAGCCAAGGACAGGGAAGGTATTCCTACGAGCAGTACTTC

V gene: TRBV13
clone size: .
D gene: .
J gene: TRBJ2-2
CDR3 protein: CASSLGGQKTGELFF
CDR3 DNA: TGTGCCAGCAGCTTAGGCGGACAGAAGACCGGGGAGCTGTTTTTT

V gene: TRBV5-6
clone size: .
D gene: TRBD1
J gene: TRBJ1-2
CDR3 protein: CASDQSGQNIYGYTF
CDR3 DNA: TGTGCCAGCGACCAATCGGGACAGAATATCTATGGCTACACCTTC

V gene: TRBV5-1
clone size: .
D gene: TRBD2
J gene: TRBJ2-1
CDR3 protein: CASSQAGTSNNEQFF
CDR3 DNA: TGCGCCAGCAGCCAAGCCGGGACTAGTAACAATGAGCAGTTCTTC

V gene: TRBV4-2
clone size: .
D gene: .
J gene: TRBJ2-7
CDR3 protein: CASSPRSPESSYEQYF
CDR3 DNA: TGTGCCAGCAGCCCCCGCTCCCCGGAGAGCTCCTACGAGCAGTACTTC

V gene: TRBV11-2
clone size: .
D gene: .
J gene: TRBJ2-3
CDR3 protein: CASSLGTPSSTDTQYF
CDR3 DNA: TGTGCCAGCAGCTTGGGGACACCCTCTAGCACAGATACGCAGTATTTT

V gene: TRBV7-2
clone size: .
D gene: .
J gene: TRBJ2-6
CDR3 protein: CASSSQWSGANVLTF
CDR3 DNA: TGTGCCAGCAGCTCGCAGTGGTCTGGGGCCAACGTCCTGACTTTC

V gene: TRBV5-1
clone size: .
D gene: .
J gene: TRBJ2-7
CDR3 protein: CASSLAGEDSVSSYEQYF
CDR3 DNA: TGCGCCAGCAGCTTGGCCGGCGAGGACAGTGTGAGCTCCTACGAGCAGTACTTC

V gene: TRBV6-1
clone size: .
D gene: TRBD1
J gene: TRBJ2-5
CDR3 protein: CASKRTGGETQYF
CDR3 DNA: TGTGCCAGCAAAAGGACAGGGGGGGAGACCCAGTACTTC

V gene: TRBV7-6
clone size: .
D gene: .
J gene: TRBJ2-3
CDR3 protein: CASSLAPGADTQYF
CDR3 DNA: TGTGCCAGCAGCTTAGCTCCGGGGGCAGATACGCAGTATTTT

V gene: TRBV7-8
clone size: .
D gene: TRBD2
J gene: TRBJ2-1
CDR3 protein: CASLLTSGSYNEQFF
CDR3 DNA: TGTGCCAGTCTACTGACTAGCGGCTCCTACAATGAGCAGTTCTTC

V gene: TRBV7-3
clone size: .
D gene: TRBD1
J gene: TRBJ2-3
CDR3 protein: CASSSSGQGGDTQYF
CDR3 DNA: TGTGCCAGCAGCTCATCGGGACAGGGTGGTGATACGCAGTATTTT

V gene: TRBV7-2
clone size: .
D gene: .
J gene: TRBJ1-1
CDR3 protein: CASSLAGGTGTEAFF
CDR3 DNA: TGTGCCAGCAGCTTAGCGGGCGGGACGGGCACTGAAGCTTTCTTT

V gene: TRBV5-1
clone size: .
D gene: TRBD1
J gene: TRBJ2-3
CDR3 protein: CASSYLTGVPDTQYF
CDR3 DNA: TGCGCCAGCAGCTACCTGACAGGGGTGCCAGATACGCAGTATTTT

V gene: TRBV5-8
clone size: .
D gene: .
J gene: TRBJ2-7
CDR3 protein: CASSRQVGSSYEQYF
CDR3 DNA: TGTGCCAGCAGTAGACAGGTAGGGTCCTCCTACGAGCAGTACTTC

V gene: TRBV6-6
clone size: .
D gene: .
J gene: TRBJ1-2
CDR3 protein: CASSPKGPPGYGYTF
CDR3 DNA: TGTGCCAGCAGCCCCAAGGGGCCACCAGGCTATGGCTACACCTTC

V gene: TRBV13
clone size: .
D gene: TRBD1
J gene: TRBJ1-1
CDR3 protein: CASSFRGQGEAFF
CDR3 DNA: TGTGCCAGCAGCTTTAGAGGACAGGGGGAAGCTTTCTTT

V gene: TRBV6-1
clone size: .
D gene: TRBD1
J gene: TRBJ1-2
CDR3 protein: CASSEVRTGRSRGYTF
CDR3 DNA: TGTGCCAGCAGTGAAGTCCGGACAGGAAGGTCGAGGGGCTACACCTTC

V gene: TRBV7-2
clone size: few
D gene: TRBD1
J gene: TRBJ2-7
CDR3 protein: CASSFRQGNEQYF
CDR3 DNA: TGTGCCAGCAGCTTCCGACAGGGGAACGAGCAGTACTTC

V gene: TRBV28
clone size: .
D gene: TRBD2
J gene: TRBJ2-7
CDR3 protein: CASSIRLAGTYEQYF
CDR3 DNA: TGTGCCAGCAGTATACGACTAGCGGGGACTTACGAGCAGTACTTC

V gene: TRBV4-1
clone size: .
D gene: TRBD2
J gene: TRBJ2-1
CDR3 protein: CASSQWASGDYNEQFF
CDR3 DNA: TGCGCCAGCAGCCAATGGGCTAGCGGGGACTACAATGAGCAGTTCTTC

V gene: TRBV5-6
clone size: .
D gene: .
J gene: TRBJ1-2
CDR3 protein: CASSLGRETDPTF
CDR3 DNA: TGTGCCAGCAGCTTGGGACGAGAGACAGACCCCACCTTC

V gene: TRBV19
clone size: .
D gene: TRBD1
J gene: TRBJ1-5
CDR3 protein: CASTTGQGIQPQHF
CDR3 DNA: TGTGCCAGTACCACGGGACAGGGGATTCAGCCCCAGCATTTT

V gene: TRBV7-9
clone size: .
D gene: .
J gene: TRBJ1-1
CDR3 protein: CASRPTENTEAFF
CDR3 DNA: TGTGCCAGCAGACCTACAGAGAACACTGAAGCTTTCTTT

V gene: TRBV5-1
clone size: .
D gene: .
J gene: TRBJ1-1
CDR3 protein: CASSFEMNTEAFF
CDR3 DNA: TGCGCCAGCAGCTTTGAGATGAACACTGAAGCTTTCTTT